The next 21 T cell receptor beta chains were all read from a single sample in a study of T cells after posttransplantation cyclophosphamide. Clones were read by immunoSEQ multiplex PCR, and TCRdb kept only the in-frame ones, dropping some. The table lists about 3,600 clones, 65% to 75% of them singletons. Sequenced: memory CD8+ T cells sorted from blood. The receptors were gathered from a man aged 50 to 60.

This clone was seen a few times. This chain links TRBV28 with TRBJ1-6; D is perhaps TRBD1 (5 bases). Germline V CDR1 and CDR2: MDHEN, SYDVKM. The CDR3 runs to 15 residues. V was clipped by 2 bases and J by 8 bases, with 13 bases between them. The CDR3 is CASSLDDSAYSPLHF. In DNA form, the CDR3 reads TGTGCCAGCAGTTTAGACGACAGCGCGTATTCACCCCTCCACTTT.

This clone was counted a few times. One end of the junction is discordant with germline, which a read error may explain. The V and J genes are TRBV11-2 and TRBJ1-2; D not certain. Germline V gene data show CDR1 as SGHAT and CDR2 as FQNNGV. There are 12 residues in the CDR3. The CDR3 bases are TGTGCCAGCAGCTTGAGGGTGGGCACAATCAGCTTC. Its protein is CASSLRVGTISF.

The rearrangement joins TRBV7-8 to TRBJ1-5, with D uncertain. V was pared by 5 bases and J by 1 base, with 9 bases between. Germline-derived CDR1 and CDR2 are SGHVS and FQNEAQ. The CDR3 consists of 14 residues. CDR3 amino acids: CASSPGISNQPQHF. The CDR3 nucleotides are TGTGCCAGCAGCCCGGGTATAAGCAATCAGCCCCAGCATTTT.

The chain carries TRBV4-3 and TRBJ2-1; TRBD2 matches 12 bases. The V and J ends lost 4 bases and 0 bases, in that order; junction bases with no gene match: 10. CDR1 and CDR2 (germline): LGHNA, YSLEER. The CDR3 spans 19 residues. The CDR3 sequence: CASSLLPSGGGSSYNEQFF. In nucleotides, the CDR3 is TGCGCCAGCAGCCTTTTACCTAGCGGGGGGGGGAGCTCCTACAATGAGCAGTTCTTC.

The rearrangement uses TRBV5-1 and TRBJ2-1; 9 bases agree with TRBD2. Per the germline V gene, CDR1 is SGHRS and CDR2 is YFSETQ. The CDR3 contains 13 residues. V was pared by 1 base and J by 7 bases, with 0 bases of the junction left unmatched. CDR3 loop: CASSLTSGNEQFF. CDR3 coding DNA: TGCGCCAGCAGCTTGACTAGCGGGAATGAGCAGTTCTTC.

The J gene is TRBJ1-1, the V gene TRBV7-9, with D perhaps matching TRBD1 (5 bases). The CDR3 consists of 14 residues. Germline V gene data show CDR1 as SEHNR and CDR2 as FQNEAQ (reference sequence). The V gene lost 8 bases and the J gene lost 1 base, with 14 bases spanning the gap. CDR3 residues: CASASSQGNTEAFF. The DNA of the CDR3 is TGTGCCAGCGCCTCCTCCCAGGGGAACACTGAAGCTTTCTTT.

The CDR3 bases are TGCGCCAGCAGCCAAGTCTGGGGAGCGATACCTAATGAGCAGTTCTTC. It yields the protein CASSQVWGAIPNEQFF. The rearrangement links TRBV4-3 to TRBJ2-1; D is perhaps TRBD2 (5 bases). The CDR3 loop spans 16 amino acids. The V end lost 1 base, the J end lost 7 bases, and 17 bases lay between the germline ends. CDR1 and CDR2 (germline): LGHNA, YSLEER.

This clone was seen just once. The J gene is TRBJ2-3, the V gene TRBV7-2, with 13 bases identical to TRBD2. The trim removed 1 base at V and 4 bases at J, leaving 8 bases unmatched. Germline CDR1 SGHTA, CDR2 FQGNSA. The CDR3 runs to 18 residues. The CDR3 DNA reads as TGTGCCAGCAGCTTAGTGAGGCCTGGACTAGCGGGAGCAGATACGCAGTATTTT. Protein sequence: CASSLVRPGLAGADTQYF.

The rearrangement links TRBV11-2 to TRBJ1-4; D remains ambiguous. This CDR3 is 15 amino acids long. Germline CDR1 and CDR2: SGHAT and FQNNGV. The germline V and J ends were trimmed by 1 base and 4 bases, with 10 bases remaining between them. CDR3 nucleotides: TGTGCCAGCAGCTTAGTGTTGTCTTTTAATGAAAAACTGTTTTTT. Translation: CASSLVLSFNEKLFF.

The chain has TRBV29-1 and TRBJ1-4; 10 nucleotides align to TRBD1. The V gene end was trimmed by 7 bases and the J gene end by 2 bases; junction bases not matched to a gene: 4. CDR1 and CDR2 (germline): SQVTM, ANQGSEA. The CDR3 spans 14 residues. CDR3 sequence (DNA): TGCAGCGCTGGACAGGGGGGCACTAATGAAAAACTGTTTTTT. Translated: CSAGQGGTNEKLFF. The full variable domain, in which reference TRBV29-1 and TRBJ1-4 provide the parts outside the CDR3, is SAVISQKPSRDICQRGTSLTIQCQVDSQVTMMFWYRQQPGQSLTLIATANQGSEATYESGFVIDKFPISRPNLTFSTLTVSNMSPEDSSIYLCSAGQGGTNEKLFFGSGTQLSVL.

The chain uses TRBV7-8 and TRBJ2-3; D unclear. This CDR3 is 14 amino acids long. V lost 2 bases and J lost 3, with 9 bases in between. Germline V gene lookup returns CDR1 SGHVS and CDR2 FQNEAQ. CDR3 in amino acids: CASSLLSNTDTQYF. DNA of the CDR3: TGTGCCAGCAGCTTACTTAGCAATACAGATACGCAGTATTTT.

This clone was counted a few times. The V gene is TRBV4-1, the J gene TRBJ2-1; TRBD2 might be the D (6 bases). The CDR3 covers 16 residues. CDR1 MGHRA and CDR2 YSYEKL come from the germline V gene. The V end was cut by 0 bases, the J end by 2 bases, with 11 bases between. CDR3 coding DNA: TGCGCCAGCAGCCAAGACCCCGGGGGTCCCTACAATGAGCAGTTCTTC. Its protein product is CASSQDPGGPYNEQFF.

The chain recombines TRBV12-5 with TRBJ2-3; D ambiguous. The CDR3 covers 14 residues. Trimming pared 0 bases from V and 6 bases from J, leaving 10 bases between. The germline CDR1 and CDR2 sequences are LGHNT and FRNRAP. CDR3 sequence (DNA): TGTGCTAGTGGTTTGGTACAATATAGCGATACGCAGTATTTT. Its translation is CASGLVQYSDTQYF.

In its sample, this clone was seen once. The rearrangement links TRBV7-9 to TRBJ2-2; unclear D gene. Germline assignment: CDR1 SEHNR and CDR2 FQNEAQ (reference sequence). The V end lost 5 bases, the J end lost 4 bases, and 2 bases lay between the germline ends. The CDR3 runs to 11 residues. The CDR3 is CASSRTGELFF. The CDR3 DNA reads TGTGCCAGCAGCCGCACCGGGGAGCTGTTTTTT. Combining the CDR3 with reference TRBV7-9 and TRBJ2-2 gives the whole variable domain DTGVSQNPRHKITKRGQNVTFRCDPISEHNRLYWYRQTLGQGPEFLTYFQNEAQLEKSRLLSDRFSAERPKGSFSTLEIQRTEQGDSAMYLCASSRTGELFFGEGSRLTVL.

This clone came up a few times. This rearrangement joins TRBV7-9 to TRBJ2-3; weak D call: TRBD1 (6 bases). With 3 bases removed from V and 3 bases from J, the gap between germline ends came to 10 bases. The CDR3 length is 14 residues. Germline assignment: CDR1 SEHNR and CDR2 FQNEAQ (reference sequence). CDR3 protein: CASSLAGVTDTQYF. The CDR3 DNA is TGTGCCAGCAGCTTGGCAGGGGTTACAGATACGCAGTATTTT.

Concerning this clone: Germline and junction disagree at one end, which may indicate a read error. This chain uses TRBV7-2 with TRBJ2-2, with 11 bases lining up with TRBD1. Germline CDR1 reads SGHTA; CDR2 reads FQGNSA. This CDR3 comprises 17 residues. CDR3 protein: CASSQDRTGGVTGELFF. CDR3 nucleotides: TGCGCCAGCAGCCAAGACCGGACAGGGGGCGTTACCGGGGAGCTGTTTTTT.

Concerning this clone itself: Mismatch with germline at one junction end may stem from a read error. The genes are TRBV7-9 and TRBJ1-1, with D perhaps matching TRBD1 (5 bases). This CDR3 contains 15 residues. CDR1 is SEHNR, CDR2 FQNEAQ, per germline (reference sequence). This CDR3 is CASSQDPGENTEAFF. The CDR3 nucleotides read TGCGCCAGCAGCCAAGATCCGGGGGAGAACACTGAAGCTTTCTTT.

This CDR3 is CASSWSIEGLAGDTQYF. CDR3 nucleotide sequence: TGTGCCAGCAGCTGGAGTATCGAGGGACTAGCAGGGGATACGCAGTATTTT. This chain joins TRBV5-8 and TRBJ2-3, with 9 bases fitting TRBD2. The CDR3 covers 17 residues. CDR1 and CDR2 from the germline V gene are SGHTS and YDEGEE. V trimming: 3 bases; J trimming: 6 bases; junction bases outside the gene matches: 14.

The chain carries TRBV4-1 and TRBJ1-2; D gene uncertain. This CDR3 has 14 residues. V dropped 1 base and J dropped 9 bases, with 15 bases sitting between them. The germline gives CDR1 MGHRA, CDR2 YSYEKL. The CDR3 loop is CASSQVRGEFSYTF. CDR3 nucleotide sequence: TGCGCCAGCAGCCAAGTCCGCGGGGAATTTAGCTACACCTTC.

The chain couples TRBV29-1 to TRBJ2-1; 8 bases fit TRBD2. There are 16 residues in the CDR3. J gave up 0 bases and V 3 bases, and 7 bases lay outside the gene matches. Germline CDR1 is SQVTM and CDR2 is ANQGSEA. Here the CDR3 reads CSVEGSGGPSYNEQFF. CDR3 DNA: TGCAGCGTTGAGGGGTCGGGAGGGCCCTCCTACAATGAGCAGTTCTTC.

The V call is TRBV14, the J call TRBJ2-7, with 9 bases aligning to TRBD2. The germline V gene has CDR1 SGHDN and CDR2 FVKESK. J gave up 6 bases and V 6 bases, and 12 bases lay outside the gene matches. This CDR3 is 15 amino acids long. CDR3 loop: CASSLTGGRAGEQYF. CDR3 nucleotides: TGTGCCAGCAGTCTGACTGGCGGGAGGGCAGGCGAGCAGTACTTC.